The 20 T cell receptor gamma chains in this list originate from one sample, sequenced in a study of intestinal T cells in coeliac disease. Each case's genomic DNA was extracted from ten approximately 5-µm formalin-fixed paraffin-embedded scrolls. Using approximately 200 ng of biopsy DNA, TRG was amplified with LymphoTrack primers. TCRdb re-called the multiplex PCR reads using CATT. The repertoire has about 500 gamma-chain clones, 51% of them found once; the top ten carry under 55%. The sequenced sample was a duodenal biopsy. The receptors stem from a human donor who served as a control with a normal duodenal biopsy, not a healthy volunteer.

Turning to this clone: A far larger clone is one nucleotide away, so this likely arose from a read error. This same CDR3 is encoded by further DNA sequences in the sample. CDR3: CATWDRDSKKLF. The CDR3 coding sequence is TGTGCCACCTGGGACAGGGACAGTAAGAAACTCTTC. The V and J genes are TRGV3 and TRGJ1 or TRGJ2. This CDR3 spans 12 amino acids. Germline assignment: CDR1 VTNTFY and CDR2 YDVSTARD (reference sequence).

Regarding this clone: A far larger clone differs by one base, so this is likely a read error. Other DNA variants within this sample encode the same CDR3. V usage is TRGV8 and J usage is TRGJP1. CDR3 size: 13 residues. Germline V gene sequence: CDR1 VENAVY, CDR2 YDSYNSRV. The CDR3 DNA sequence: TGTGCCACCTGGGATACCACTGGCTGGTTCAAGATATTT. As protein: CATWDTTGWFKIF.

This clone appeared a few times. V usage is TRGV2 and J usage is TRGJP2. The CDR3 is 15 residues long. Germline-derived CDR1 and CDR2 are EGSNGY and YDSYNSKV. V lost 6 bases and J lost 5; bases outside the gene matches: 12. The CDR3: CATWSRIVSDWIKTF. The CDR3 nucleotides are TGTGCCACCTGGTCGCGGATAGTAAGTGATTGGATCAAGACGTTT.

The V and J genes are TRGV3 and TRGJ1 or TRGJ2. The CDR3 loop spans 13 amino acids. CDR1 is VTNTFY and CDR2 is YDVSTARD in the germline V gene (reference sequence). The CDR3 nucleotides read TGTGCACCTGGGACACCCCATTATTATAAGAAACTCTTT. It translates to CAPGTPHYYKKLF.

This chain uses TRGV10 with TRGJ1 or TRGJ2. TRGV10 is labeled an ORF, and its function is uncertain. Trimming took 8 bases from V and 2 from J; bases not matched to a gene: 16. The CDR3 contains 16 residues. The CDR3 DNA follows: TGTGCTGCGTGGGATTATGGCCCAGGCCATTATTATAAGAAACTCTTT. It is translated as CAAWDYGPGHYYKKLF.

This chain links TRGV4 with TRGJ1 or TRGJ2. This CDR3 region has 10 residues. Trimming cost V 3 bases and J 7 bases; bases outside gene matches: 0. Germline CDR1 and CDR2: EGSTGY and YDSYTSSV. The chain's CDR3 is CATWDYKKLF. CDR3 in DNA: TGTGCCACCTGGGATTATAAGAAACTCTTT.

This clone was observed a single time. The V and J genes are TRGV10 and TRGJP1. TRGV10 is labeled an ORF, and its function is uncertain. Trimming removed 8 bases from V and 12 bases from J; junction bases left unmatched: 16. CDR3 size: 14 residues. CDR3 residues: CAAWDYLLVGFKIF. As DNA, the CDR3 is TGTGCTGCGTGGGATTACTTACTGGTTGGGTTCAAGATATTT.

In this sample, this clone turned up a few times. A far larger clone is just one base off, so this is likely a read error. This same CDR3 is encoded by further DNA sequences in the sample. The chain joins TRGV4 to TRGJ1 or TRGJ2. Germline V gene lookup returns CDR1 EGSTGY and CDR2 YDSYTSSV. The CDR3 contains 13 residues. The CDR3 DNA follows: TGTGCCACCTGGGATTTGTATTATTATAAGAAACTCTTC. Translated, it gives CATWDLYYYKKLF.

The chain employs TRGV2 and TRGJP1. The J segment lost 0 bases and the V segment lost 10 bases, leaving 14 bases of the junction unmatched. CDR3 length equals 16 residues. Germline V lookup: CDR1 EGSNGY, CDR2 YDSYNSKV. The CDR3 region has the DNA TGTGCCACTGGGACGGGCTCCTATACCACTGGTTGGTTCAAGATATTT. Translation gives CATGTGSYTTGWFKIF.

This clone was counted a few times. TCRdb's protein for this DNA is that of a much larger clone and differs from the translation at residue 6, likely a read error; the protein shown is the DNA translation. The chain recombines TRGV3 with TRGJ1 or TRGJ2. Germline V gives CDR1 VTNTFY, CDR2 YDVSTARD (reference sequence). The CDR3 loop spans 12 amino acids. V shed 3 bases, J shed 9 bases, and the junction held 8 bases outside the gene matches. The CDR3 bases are TGTGCCACCTGGGACGGGGACAGTAAGAAACTCTTT. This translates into CATWDGDSKKLF.

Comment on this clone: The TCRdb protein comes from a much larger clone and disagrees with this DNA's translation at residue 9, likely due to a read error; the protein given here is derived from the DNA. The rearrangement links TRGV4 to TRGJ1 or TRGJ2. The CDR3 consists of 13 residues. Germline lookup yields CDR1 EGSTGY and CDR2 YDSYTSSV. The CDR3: CATWDLYYHKKLF. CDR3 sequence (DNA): TGTGCCACCTGGGATTTGTATTATCATAAGAAACTCTTT.

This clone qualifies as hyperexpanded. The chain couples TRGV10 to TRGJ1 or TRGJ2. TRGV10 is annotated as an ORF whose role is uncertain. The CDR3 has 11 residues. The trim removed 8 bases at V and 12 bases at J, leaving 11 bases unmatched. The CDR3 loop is CAAWDYMRKLF. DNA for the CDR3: TGTGCTGCGTGGGATTATATGAGGAAACTCTTT.

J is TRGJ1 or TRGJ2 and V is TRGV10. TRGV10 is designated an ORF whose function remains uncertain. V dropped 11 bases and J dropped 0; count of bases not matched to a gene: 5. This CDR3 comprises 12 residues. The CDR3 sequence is CAAQLNYYKKLF. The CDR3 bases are TGTGCTGCGCAGTTGAATTATTATAAGAAACTCTTT.

The CDR3 coding sequence is TGTGCCCACCTGGGACGGTATTATAAGAAACTCTTT. Translated, it gives CAHLGRYYKKLF. The rearrangement uses TRGV3 and TRGJ1 or TRGJ2. Germline lookup yields CDR1 VTNTFY and CDR2 YDVSTARD (reference sequence). The CDR3 sequence is 12 residues long. Germline trimming cut 12 bases from V and 4 bases from J; bases unmatched to any gene: 12.

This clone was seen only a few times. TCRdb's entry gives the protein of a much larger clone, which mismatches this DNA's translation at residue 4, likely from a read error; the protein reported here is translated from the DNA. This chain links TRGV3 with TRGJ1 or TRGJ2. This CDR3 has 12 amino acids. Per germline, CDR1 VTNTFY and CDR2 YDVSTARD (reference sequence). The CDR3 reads CATRDRDSKKLF. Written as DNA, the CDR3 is TGTGCCACCCGGGACAGGGACAGTAAGAAACTCTTT.

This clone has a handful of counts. The CDR3 region is CATWGGVDYYKKLF. The CDR3 DNA reads TGTGCCACCTGGGGGGGTGTAGATTATTATAAGAAACTCTTT. The chain couples TRGV4 to TRGJ1 or TRGJ2. The germline V gene encodes CDR1 EGSTGY and CDR2 YDSYTSSV. V shed 5 bases and J 2 bases; nucleotides not matched to a gene: 9. This CDR3 region has 14 residues.

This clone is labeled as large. CDR3 bases: TGTGCCACCTGGGACGGGGCTCCCTATACCACTGGTTGGTTCAAGATATTT. It is translated as CATWDGAPYTTGWFKIF. This chain uses TRGV2 with TRGJP1. The CDR3 contains 17 residues. CDR1 is EGSNGY and CDR2 is YDSYNSKV in the germline V gene. The V and J ends lost 0 bases and 0 bases, in that order; junction bases with no gene match: 7.

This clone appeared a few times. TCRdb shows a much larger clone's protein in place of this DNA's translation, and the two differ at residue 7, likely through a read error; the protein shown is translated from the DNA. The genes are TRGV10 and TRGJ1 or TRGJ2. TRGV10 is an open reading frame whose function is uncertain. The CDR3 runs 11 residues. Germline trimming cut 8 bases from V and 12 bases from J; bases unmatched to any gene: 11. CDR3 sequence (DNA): TGTGCTGCGTGGAAAACGGAGGGGAAACTCTTT. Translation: CAAWKTEGKLF.

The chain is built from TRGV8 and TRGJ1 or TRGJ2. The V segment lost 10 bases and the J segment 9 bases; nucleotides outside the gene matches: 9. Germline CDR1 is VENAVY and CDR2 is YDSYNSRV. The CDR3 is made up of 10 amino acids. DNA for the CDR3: TGTGCCACGAAGAGAGGTAAGAAACTCTTT. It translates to CATKRGKKLF.

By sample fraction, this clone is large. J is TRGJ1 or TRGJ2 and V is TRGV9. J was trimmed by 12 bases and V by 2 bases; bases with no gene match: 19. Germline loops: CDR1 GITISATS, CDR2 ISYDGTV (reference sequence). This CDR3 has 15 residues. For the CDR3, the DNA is TGTGCCTTGTGGGAGGCCCCCCGTAAGGGGGGTACGAAACTCTTT. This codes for CALWEAPRKGGTKLF.